This T cell receptor beta chain stems from a study of T-cell memory formation after mild COVID-19. Study context: Largely donor-specific sequence clusters came from a couple of donors.

TCRdb re-analysed the 5' RACE reads in MiXCR, keeping a single row per CDR3 protein. The data show around 420,000 distinct CDR3 sequences, with roughly 24% seen just once and roughly 8.9% held by the top ten. General study findings and limits: Contracting CD8+ clones were enriched in EMRA, CD4+ mainly in CM and EM. The study found balanced CD4/CD8 in clones contracting day 15 to 85 and a CD4+ lean in later expanders. Several responding clones turned up in pre-infection memory, indicating that cross-reactive memory may have taken part.

There are 17 residues in the CDR3. Per the germline V gene, CDR1 is MGHRA and CDR2 is YSYEKL. V lost 1 base and J lost 0, with 12 bases in between. There are many counts of this clonotype. Its target is not known. The TCR was taken from an adult woman who had mild COVID-19 (a few samples of this study predate the infection). Cell type and time point are not known. The specimen sequenced was PBMCs or a T cell subset sorted from them (not recorded which). This rearrangement joins TRBV4-1 to TRBJ1-4, with a tentative D call TRBD1 (6 bases). CDR3 coding DNA: TGCGCCAGCAGCCAAGCCCCACACAGGGCAACTAATGAAAAACTGTTTTTT. It codes for CASSQAPHRATNEKLFF.